This entry concerns a single T cell receptor (beta chain). The record originates from a study of blood T cell repertoires in COVID-19. Some clones are missing from TCRdb's copy, which holds only in-frame ones; the method was immunoSEQ multiplex PCR. In the table there are over 250,000 clones, about 81% of which are singletons. Trimming removed 6 bases from V and 5 bases from J; junction bases left unmatched: 10. The CDR3 covers 16 residues. From germline, CDR1 is MNHEY and CDR2 SMNVEV (reference sequence). The TCR sequence derives from a human donor with COVID-19, enrolled during active disease. The donor label of this sample is uncertain. The sample was peripheral blood. V gene TRBV27 combines with J gene TRBJ2-5, with 12 nucleotides matching TRBD1. CDR3 sequence: CASRKTGQGAWETQYF. The CDR3 coding sequence is TGTGCCAGCAGGAAGACGGGACAGGGGGCGTGGGAGACCCAGTACTTC.